These 20 T cell receptor beta chains originate from one sample sequenced in a study of control samples from healthy donors and cancer patients. TCRdb's table, derived via immunoSEQ multiplex PCR, lists solely in-frame clones and lacks some. The sample contains 100,000 or so clones, roughly 94% of which appear only once. The source material was blood. All receptors derive from a woman between 18 and 29 years old in good health.

The rearrangement uses TRBV12-3 or TRBV12-4 and TRBJ1-5; maybe TRBD1 (6 bases). The CDR3 sequence is 12 residues long. Trimming pared 7 bases from V and 7 bases from J, leaving 11 bases between. CDR3 residues: CASTLTGQPQHF. CDR3 nucleotides: TGTGCCAGCACCCTAACAGGGCAGCCCCAGCATTTT.

The rearrangement uses TRBV6-5 and TRBJ2-7; D is perhaps TRBD1 or TRBD2 (5 bases each). The V gene lost 6 bases and the J gene lost 2 bases, with 11 bases spanning the gap. The CDR3 runs 13 residues. The germline CDR1 and CDR2 sequences are MNHEY and SVGAGI. CDR3 nucleotide sequence: TGTGCCAGCAGCTTCGGGACCGCCTACGAGCAGTACTTC. The encoded protein is CASSFGTAYEQYF.

The chain links TRBV9 to TRBJ1-1; D remains unclear. Trimming shortened V by 1 base and J by 10 bases, and 26 bases separated the two germline ends. The CDR3 extends over 17 amino acids. Germline assignment: CDR1 SGDLS and CDR2 YYNGEE. CDR3 coding DNA: TGTGCCAGCAGCGTAAACCCAGTACGATTCGGGCACCGAGGAGCTTTCTTT. Its protein product is CASSVNPVRFGHRGAFF.

This clone has just a few counts. This sequence joins TRBV6-4 and TRBJ2-7, with 11 bases identical to TRBD2. Germline V gene data show CDR1 as MRHNA and CDR2 as SNTAGT. V trimming: 4 bases; J trimming: 3 bases; junction bases outside the gene matches: 14. The CDR3 is made up of 18 amino acids. CDR3: CASSGGTGGLADGYEQYF. CDR3 in DNA: TGTGCCAGCAGTGGAGGGACTGGGGGACTAGCGGACGGCTACGAGCAGTACTTC.

This chain uses TRBV7-8 with TRBJ2-7; D gene uncertain. The CDR3 has 13 residues. The germline V gene has CDR1 SGHVS and CDR2 FQNEAQ. The V and J ends lost 0 bases and 4 bases respectively, with 7 bases between them. The CDR3 DNA reads TGTGCCAGCAGCTTAGCAGGGCGGTACGAGCAGTACTTC. This gives the protein CASSLAGRYEQYF.

The chain couples TRBV5-6 to TRBJ2-3, with TRBD2 identical over 14 bases. Germline CDR1 and CDR2: SGHDT and YYEEEE. V gave up 4 bases and J gave up 1 base; unmatched junction bases: 8. The CDR3 is 18 residues long. This CDR3 reads CASSRGTSGSLGTDTQYF. The CDR3 coding sequence is TGTGCCAGCAGCCGTGGGACTAGCGGGAGTCTTGGCACAGATACGCAGTATTTT.

V and J are TRBV5-4 and TRBJ2-1, with TRBD2 matching over 9 bases. The CDR3 contains 13 residues. V lost 6 bases and J lost 8; bases outside the gene matches: 6. Germline CDR1 is SGHNT and CDR2 is YYREEE (reference sequence). CDR3 nucleotides: TGTGCCAGCATTAGCGGGAGCAGAGATGAGCAGTTCTTC. This sequence encodes CASISGSRDEQFF. The full variable domain, in which reference TRBV5-4 and TRBJ2-1 provide the parts outside the CDR3, is ETGVTQSPTHLIKTRGQQVTLRCSSQSGHNTVSWYQQALGQGPQFIFQYYREEENGRGNFPPRFSGLQFPNYSSELNVNALELDDSALYLCASISGSRDEQFFGPGTRLTVL.

The chain employs TRBV30 and TRBJ2-7, with 11 bases aligning to TRBD2. Losses at the gene ends were 0 bases for V and 1 base for J; bases not matched to a gene: 8. This CDR3 comprises 17 residues. CDR1 is GTSNPN, CDR2 SVGIG, per germline (reference sequence). The CDR3, as DNA: TGTGCCTGGAGTGTACTAACTAGCGGGAGAGGGTCCTACGAGCAGTACTTC. Amino acid sequence: CAWSVLTSGRGSYEQYF.

The gene calls are TRBV27 and TRBJ1-5; D remains unclear. The CDR3 covers 14 residues. Germline CDR1 reads MNHEY; CDR2 reads SMNVEV (reference sequence). The V and J ends lost 4 bases and 3 bases respectively, with 10 bases between them. CDR3 DNA sequence: TGTGCCAGCAGTTACACGGGATTCAATCAGCCCCAGCATTTT. It yields the protein CASSYTGFNQPQHF.

The gene calls are TRBV18 and TRBJ2-3; TRBD2 agrees at 16 bases. After removal of 3 bases from V and 4 bases from J, the junction contained 1 base not matched to a gene. The germline CDR1 and CDR2 sequences are KGHSH and LQKENI. CDR3 length: 16 amino acids. The DNA for the CDR3 is TGTGCCAGCTCACCGGGACTAGCGGGAGGGCCAGATACGCAGTATTTT. It specifies CASSPGLAGGPDTQYF.

In this sample, this clone turned up a few times. The chain is built from TRBV3-1 (or the pseudogene TRBV3-2) and TRBJ2-1, with 9 bases identical to TRBD2. J lost 4 bases, V lost 7 bases, and 14 bases had no gene match. CDR3 length equals 17 residues. CDR1 is LGHDT and CDR2 is YNNKEL in the germline V gene (reference sequence). For the CDR3, the DNA is TGTGCCAGCACCCCATCCGATACTAGCGGGCCTTACAATGAGCAGTTCTTC. Protein: CASTPSDTSGPYNEQFF.

V and J are TRBV5-3 and TRBJ1-6; D unresolved. TRBV5-3 is marked as an open reading frame, function uncertain. This CDR3 is 16 amino acids long. The ends were cut back, 0 bases at V and 4 bases at J, with 11 bases in the middle. CDR3 DNA sequence: TGTGCCAGAAGCTTGGAGGGTGGCAGATATAATTCACCCCTCCACTTT. This translates into CARSLEGGRYNSPLHF.

V is TRBV6-4 and J is TRBJ1-5; the D gene is possibly TRBD1 (5 bases). The CDR3 has 14 amino acids. V shed 5 bases and J shed 0 bases, with 8 bases lying between them. CDR1 MRHNA and CDR2 SNTAGT come from the germline V gene. The CDR3 DNA reads TGTGCCAGCAGTACAGGCAATAGCAATCAGCCCCAGCATTTT. Its translation: CASSTGNSNQPQHF.

This chain uses TRBV14 with TRBJ2-1; D remains unclear. Germline-derived CDR1 and CDR2 are SGHDN and FVKESK. Trimming removed 1 base from V and 9 bases from J, with 7 bases in between. The CDR3 runs to 12 residues. CDR3: CASSQASSEQFF. The CDR3 DNA follows: TGTGCCAGCAGCCAAGCTAGTAGTGAGCAGTTCTTC.

The CDR3 region is CASSLLAGGSYEQYF. In DNA form, the CDR3 reads TGTGCCAGCAGCTTATTAGCGGGGGGGTCCTACGAGCAGTACTTC. The rearrangement joins TRBV11-2 to TRBJ2-7, with 11 bases aligning to TRBD2. CDR3 length equals 15 residues. CDR1 is SGHAT and CDR2 is FQNNGV in the germline V gene. V trimming: 2 bases; J trimming: 1 base; junction bases outside the gene matches: 1.

V gene TRBV7-2 combines with J gene TRBJ1-2; unclear D gene. Germline CDR1 and CDR2: SGHTA and FQGNSA. This CDR3 region has 10 residues. V was clipped by 8 bases and J by 5 bases, with 6 bases between them. The CDR3 is CASSEYGYTF. The CDR3 region has the DNA TGTGCCAGCTCTGAGTATGGCTACACCTTC.

This clone ranks as medium-sized. The genes are TRBV13 and TRBJ2-7, with D possibly being TRBD1 (5 bases). Trimming left V 6 bases short and J 3 bases short, with 9 bases between. Germline CDR1 is PRHDT and CDR2 is FYEKMQ (reference sequence). The CDR3 spans 12 residues. CDR3 amino acids: CASRIGDYEQYF. The CDR3 nucleotides read TGTGCCAGCAGAATAGGGGACTACGAGCAGTACTTC. The entire variable domain, with the rest obtained from reference TRBV13 and TRBJ2-7, is as follows: AAGVIQSPRHLIKEKRETATLKCYPIPRHDTVYWYQQGPGQDPQFLISFYEKMQSDKGSIPDRFSAQQFSDYHSELNMSSLELGDSALYFCASRIGDYEQYFGPGTRLTVT.

This clone occurred once. The genes are TRBV20-1 and TRBJ1-2; D is undetermined. With 1 base removed from V and 5 bases from J, the gap between germline ends came to 5 bases. Germline V gives CDR1 DFQATT, CDR2 SNEGSKA (reference sequence). This CDR3 contains 11 residues. Written as DNA, the CDR3 is TGCAGTGCTAGAGTTCCATATGGCTACACCTTC. This sequence encodes CSARVPYGYTF.

The V call is TRBV7-9, the J call TRBJ2-2, with D perhaps TRBD2 (6 bases). CDR1 is SEHNR, CDR2 FQNEAQ, per germline (reference sequence). Trimming pared 5 bases from V and 6 bases from J, leaving 19 bases between. The CDR3 loop spans 16 amino acids. CDR3 residues: CASSRETGLKPGELFF. The DNA for the CDR3 is TGTGCCAGCAGCCGAGAAACGGGACTCAAGCCCGGGGAGCTGTTTTTT. Drawing the rest from reference TRBV7-9 and TRBJ2-2, the complete variable domain is DTGVSQNPRHKITKRGQNVTFRCDPISEHNRLYWYRQTLGQGPEFLTYFQNEAQLEKSRLLSDRFSAERPKGSFSTLEIQRTEQGDSAMYLCASSRETGLKPGELFFGEGSRLTVL.

The CDR3 sequence is CASSLEAGPYEQYF. The CDR3 nucleotides read TGCGCCAGCAGCTTGGAAGCGGGCCCCTACGAGCAGTACTTC. The chain employs TRBV5-1 and TRBJ2-7; perhaps TRBD2 as D (6 bases). Trimming cost V 0 bases and J 2 bases, with 9 bases left between them. Germline CDR1 reads SGHRS; CDR2 reads YFSETQ. The CDR3 is 14 amino acids.